This TCR beta chain was sequenced for a study of T cell changes during pregnancy in multiple sclerosis. A note on this clone: One end of the junction varies from germline; a read error may be responsible.

Generated by immunoSEQ multiplex PCR, the TCRdb table keeps only in-frame clones and is missing some. The data show 40,000 to 45,000 clones, 90% seen once. The CDR3 spans 15 residues. The germline V gene encodes CDR1 SGHTA and CDR2 FQGNSA. The chain combines TRBV7-2 with TRBJ2-7; D is possibly TRBD1 (6 bases). The sequence came from a female donor with multiple sclerosis, enrolled in a pregnancy study. The sample in question was CD8+ T cells from peripheral blood mononuclear cells, obtained in the third trimester of pregnancy. CDR3 amino acids: CASSLVLGGSDEQYF. The CDR3 bases are TGTGCCAGCAGCTTAGTCCTTGGGGGCTCCGACGAGCAGTACTTC. The full variable domain, its missing parts supplied by reference TRBV7-2 and TRBJ2-7, is GAGVSQSPSNKVTEKGKDVELRCDPISGHTALYWYRQSLGQGLEFLIYFQGNSAPDKSGLPSDRFSAERTGGSVSTLTIQRTQQEDSAVYLCASSLVLGGSDEQYFGPGTRLTVT.